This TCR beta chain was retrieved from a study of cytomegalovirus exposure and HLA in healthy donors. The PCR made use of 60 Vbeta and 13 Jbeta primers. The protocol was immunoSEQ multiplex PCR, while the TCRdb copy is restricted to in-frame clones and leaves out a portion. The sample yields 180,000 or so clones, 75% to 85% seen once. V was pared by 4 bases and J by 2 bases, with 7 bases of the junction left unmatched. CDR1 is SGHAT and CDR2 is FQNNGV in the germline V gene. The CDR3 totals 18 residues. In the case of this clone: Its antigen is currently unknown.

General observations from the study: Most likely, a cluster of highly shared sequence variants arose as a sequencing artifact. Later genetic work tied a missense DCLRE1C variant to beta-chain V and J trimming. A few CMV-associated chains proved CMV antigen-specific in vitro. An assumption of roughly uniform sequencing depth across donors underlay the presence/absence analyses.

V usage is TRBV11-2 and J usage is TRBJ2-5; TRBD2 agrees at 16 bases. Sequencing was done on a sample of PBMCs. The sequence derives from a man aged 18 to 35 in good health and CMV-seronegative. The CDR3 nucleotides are TGTGCCAGCAGCTCGGGACTAGCGGGAGGGTCCCTTCAAGAGACCCAGTACTTC. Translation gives CASSSGLAGGSLQETQYF. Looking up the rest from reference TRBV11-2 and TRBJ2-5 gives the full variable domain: EAGVAQSPRYKIIEKRQSVAFWCNPISGHATLYWYQQILGQGPKLLIQFQNNGVVDDSQLPKDRFSAERLKGVDSTLKIQPAKLEDSAVYLCASSSGLAGGSLQETQYFGPGTRLLVL.